This T cell receptor (beta chain) came from a study of T cell responses to AZD1222 COVID-19 vaccine. A word on this clone: Antigen unknown.

Study findings and constraints: Regions 160-218 and 743-854 dominated among vaccine-associated CD4 TCRs spanning spike. Donors were largely white British and mainly female; clonal diversity was possibly underestimated.

Assay: immunoSEQ multiplex PCR; the TCRdb copy retains only in-frame clones and omits some. Here the sample spans around 150,000 clones, about 95% being singletons. V was shortened by 2 bases and J by 2 bases, with 12 bases between the two germline ends. The CDR3 loop spans 15 amino acids. Germline V gene lookup returns CDR1 MNHNS and CDR2 SASEGT. V and J are TRBV6-1 and TRBJ1-2, with D perhaps matching TRBD1 (5 bases). The sample consisted of peripheral blood, taken on day 0 of AZD1222 vaccination. This receptor was obtained from an adult in good health. The CDR3 coding sequence is TGTGCCAGCAGTGAATCTTCGTGGACAAACTATGGCTACACCTTC. Translation gives CASSESSWTNYGYTF.